This is a list of T cell receptor beta chains from one sample in a study of T cells in localized non-small cell lung cancer. Here immunoSEQ multiplex PCR was the method, and the copy in TCRdb shows in-frame clones only, minus some. The data contain tens of thousands of clones, 78% of them singletons. Specimen: peripheral blood, collected before any cancer treatment. These receptors were obtained from a male donor older than 55 with stage II squamous cell lung carcinoma. CDR3s leave out the opening cysteine and the closing phenylalanine or tryptophan. Fields, in order: J gene, V gene, clone size, CDR3 protein. The size field is filled for only some rows; it gives once, few, many or a size class.

J: TRBJ2-1
V: TRBV6-1
size: NA
CDR3: ASSSWDEQF

J: TRBJ2-5
V: TRBV5-4
size: NA
CDR3: ASSSSTRRDQETQY

J: TRBJ2-1
V: TRBV6-6
size: NA
CDR3: ASSYNEQF

J: TRBJ2-1
V: TRBV10-3
size: few
CDR3: AISRTHKEQF

J: TRBJ2-3
V: TRBV10-1
size: once
CDR3: ASSESVAGYTDTQY

J: TRBJ2-3
V: TRBV10-2
size: NA
CDR3: ASFGRGRSTDTQY

J: TRBJ2-3
V: TRBV6-5
size: NA
CDR3: ASSRGTPDTQY

J: TRBJ1-1
V: TRBV5-1
size: NA
CDR3: ASSPRGEGGRSEAF

J: TRBJ2-5
V: TRBV7-9
size: once
CDR3: ASSLVAGGGETQY

J: TRBJ1-2
V: TRBV5-5
size: few
CDR3: ASSLGLTAANYGYT

J: TRBJ1-5
V: TRBV4-3
size: NA
CDR3: ASSQPTGSNQPQH

J: TRBJ2-4
V: TRBV7-2
size: few
CDR3: ASSPELAKNIQY

J: TRBJ1-5
V: TRBV28
size: once
CDR3: ASSARVGVQYLPQH

J: TRBJ1-2
V: TRBV6-5
size: NA
CDR3: ASSYQVESGYT

J: TRBJ2-1
V: TRBV19
size: NA
CDR3: ASRGTSRYNEQF

J: TRBJ2-7
V: TRBV19
size: NA
CDR3: ASSKFGPRQGSYEQY

J: TRBJ2-7
V: TRBV7-2
size: few
CDR3: ASSLATGGTYEQY

J: TRBJ2-2
V: TRBV25-1
size: once
CDR3: ASSEGDSYTIGGELF

J: TRBJ1-2
V: TRBV9
size: NA
CDR3: ASSVAWEGGYT

J: TRBJ1-4
V: TRBV5-6
size: NA
CDR3: ASSPRPGEKLF

J: TRBJ2-3
V: TRBV12-5
size: NA
CDR3: ASGAWTSATDTQY

J: TRBJ2-5
V: TRBV5-6
size: NA
CDR3: ASSLGVSGNQY

J: TRBJ2-7
V: TRBV12-5
size: NA
CDR3: ASGLVSGGTHPYEQY

J: TRBJ2-5
V: TRBV7-8
size: NA
CDR3: ASSLNRETQY

J: TRBJ2-2
V: TRBV5-1
size: NA
CDR3: ASGPCSAKVITGELF

J: TRBJ2-2
V: TRBV5-1
size: NA
CDR3: ASRLTGTGPTGELF

J: TRBJ2-1
V: TRBV11-2
size: few
CDR3: ASSSDGTSGNPSYNEQF

J: TRBJ2-5
V: TRBV28
size: NA
CDR3: ASSFGLIPTPQY

J: TRBJ1-1
V: TRBV10-3
size: NA
CDR3: AISDRTGGWDEAF

J: TRBJ2-5
V: TRBV7-2
size: NA
CDR3: ASSFRETQY

J: TRBJ1-2
V: TRBV28
size: NA
CDR3: ASRIDPGTYGYT